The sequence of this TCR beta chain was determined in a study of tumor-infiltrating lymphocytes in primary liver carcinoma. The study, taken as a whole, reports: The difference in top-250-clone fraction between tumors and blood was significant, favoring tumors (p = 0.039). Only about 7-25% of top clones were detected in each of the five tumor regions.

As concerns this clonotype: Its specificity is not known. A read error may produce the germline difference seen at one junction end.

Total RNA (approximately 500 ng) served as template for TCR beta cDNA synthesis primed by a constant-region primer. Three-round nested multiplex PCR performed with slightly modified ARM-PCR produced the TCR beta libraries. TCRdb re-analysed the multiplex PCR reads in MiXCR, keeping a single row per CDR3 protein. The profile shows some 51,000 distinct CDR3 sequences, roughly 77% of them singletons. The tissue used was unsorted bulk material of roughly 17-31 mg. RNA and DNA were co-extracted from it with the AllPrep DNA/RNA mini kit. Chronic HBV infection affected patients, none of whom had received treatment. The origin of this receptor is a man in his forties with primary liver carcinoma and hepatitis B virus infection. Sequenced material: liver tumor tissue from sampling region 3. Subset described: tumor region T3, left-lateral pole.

Here the CDR3 DNA reads TGTGCCAGCAGCTACTGGACTAGGCGTTTAGAGACCCAGTACTTC. This translates into CASSYWTRRLETQYF. The V and J genes are TRBV6-6 and TRBJ2-5, with 7 bases aligning to TRBD2. Germline loops: CDR1 MNHNY, CDR2 SVGAGI (reference sequence). The CDR3 covers 15 residues.